This TCR beta chain was sequenced in a study of blood T cell repertoires in COVID-19. The CDR3 extends over 13 amino acids. The V gene lost 1 base and the J gene lost 4 bases, with 6 bases spanning the gap. Germline V gene lookup returns CDR1 SGHNT and CDR2 YENEEA. TCRdb's copy holds only in-frame clones and misses some; the assay was immunoSEQ multiplex PCR. The data show around 160,000 clones, approximately 80% seen once. Material for sequencing was PBMCs or T cells enriched from blood (not recorded which). This clonotype was obtained from a man aged 50 or older who had recovered from COVID-19. The chain couples TRBV11-3 to TRBJ2-3, with no clear D. The CDR3 here is CASSLVVADTQYF. CDR3 sequence (DNA): TGTGCCAGCAGCTTAGTAGTCGCAGATACGCAGTATTTT.